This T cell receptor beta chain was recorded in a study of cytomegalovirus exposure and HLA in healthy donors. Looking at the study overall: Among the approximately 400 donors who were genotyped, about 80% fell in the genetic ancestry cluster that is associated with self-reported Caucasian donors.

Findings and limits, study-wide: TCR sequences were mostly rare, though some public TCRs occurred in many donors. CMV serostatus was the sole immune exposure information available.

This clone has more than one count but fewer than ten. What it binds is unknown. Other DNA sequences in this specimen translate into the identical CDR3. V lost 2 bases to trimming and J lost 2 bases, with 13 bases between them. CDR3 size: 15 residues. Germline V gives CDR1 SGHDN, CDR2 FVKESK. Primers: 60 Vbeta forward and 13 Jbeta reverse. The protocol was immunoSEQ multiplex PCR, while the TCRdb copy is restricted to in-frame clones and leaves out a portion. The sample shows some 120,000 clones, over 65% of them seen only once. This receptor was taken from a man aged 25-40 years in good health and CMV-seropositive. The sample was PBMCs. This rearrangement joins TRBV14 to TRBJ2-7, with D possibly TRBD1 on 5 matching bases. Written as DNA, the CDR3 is TGTGCCAGCAGCCAACACCTGGGGCAGGCCTACGAGCAGTACTTC. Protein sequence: CASSQHLGQAYEQYF.